This record concerns one T cell receptor beta chain sequence. The germline gives CDR1 LGHDT, CDR2 YNNKEL (reference sequence). The CDR3 runs to 13 residues. V was cut by 0 bases and J by 10 bases, with 7 bases left in between. These data are taken from a study of blood T cell repertoires in COVID-19. Assay: immunoSEQ multiplex PCR; the TCRdb copy retains only in-frame clones and omits some. The sample has 370,000 or so clones, roughly 86% seen once; the top ten hold more than 0.85%. The TCR originated in a human donor with acute or convalescent COVID-19. The donor label of this sample is uncertain. Material: peripheral blood. This chain uses TRBV3-1 (or the pseudogene TRBV3-2) with TRBJ1-6; the D is unclear. The CDR3, as DNA: TGTGCCAGCAGCCAAGATTTTAGCTCACCCCTCCACTTT. Protein product: CASSQDFSSPLHF.